This T cell receptor beta chain was found in a study of graft-versus-host responses after intestinal transplantation (dated by TCRdb to 2020 to 2022). With regard to the full study: Multivisceral, liver-intestinal, or isolated intestinal transplants were received by the recipients. Every recipient was given anti-thymocyte globulin induction, followed by about 3 years of maintenance tacrolimus and steroids. Of the roughly 24 intestinal transplant recipients enrolled in the cohort, one of whom was a retransplant, a few patients without pretransplant specimens were excluded. Alloreactive clones were identified by sequencing pre-transplant mixed lymphocyte reaction products and comparing them with unstimulated pre-transplant donor and recipient T cells. After intestinal transplantation, graft-versus-host and host-versus-graft alloreactive T cell clones were followed in the graft, circulation and bone marrow using bulk TCR-beta CDR3 sequencing. Rather than being sequenced by the commercial service, samples from a few later patients were sequenced in-house on an Illumina MiSeq and processed with MiXCR. A peak of at least 4% donor T cells among recipient peripheral blood mononuclear cells was the definition used for donor T cell macrochimerism. Summary of the overall study and its limitations: Early after transplant, peak levels of circulating GvH clones were associated with declines in HvG clones. The conclusions were limited by the relatively low number and heterogeneity of the intestinal transplant patients. In patients with donor T cell macrochimerism, the allografts had high GvH to HvG T cell clonal ratios. GvH clones were detected in recipient bone marrow, and some of these GvH clones were observed earlier in ileal mucosa or blood, consistent with an intestinal mucosal origin.

The time point label, read with the paper, signifies: cells obtained before transplantation from donor or recipient. CD3+CD4+ and CD3+CD8+ populations were FACS-sorted from unstimulated pre-transplant donor and recipient cells taken from spleen or lymph nodes. Library preparation employed the immunoSEQ multiplex PCR assay. In most patients, genomic DNA was isolated using the Qiagen DNeasy Blood and Tissue Kit and sent frozen to Adaptive Biotechnologies for TCR sequencing. For most patients, high-throughput TCR-beta CDR3 sequencing of genomic DNA was performed by Adaptive Biotechnologies. The paper's processing steps were these. TCR sequencing data for some 19 patients were retrieved from Adaptive's ImmunoSEQ software; three other patients were processed with MiXCR and VDJtools. CD4 versus CD8 sorting errors were corrected by removing sequences found in both subsets at a frequency ratio below 5:1. CDR3 nucleotide sequences shared between donor and recipient were removed because the origin of such sequences could not be assigned. Alloreactive clones required at least 2-fold expansion over unstimulated cells and minimum CFSE-low frequency of 0.002% (template counts) or 0.001% (read counts). Clones were considered mappable if detected in sequenced pre-transplant spleen, lymph node, or MLR CFSE-low populations of the donor or recipient. Cumulative frequency of alloreactive clones was calculated as a percentage of all sequences weighted by copy number. Held by TCRdb, this immuneACCESS table contains in-frame sequences only and omits some clones. Under half of the omission traces to an unresolved V gene where checked; the cause of the rest is unknown. That table furnishes V, J and clone size, whereas the DNA furnished D and trimming. Present in this sample are about 130,000 clones, roughly 92% of which were seen just once. Over 0.15% of the sample comes from the top ten.

From cysteine to phenylalanine, the CDR3 is 17 amino acids long. CDR3 DNA is the only sequence kept; it has 51 bases, read in frame from the first base. From V the trimming removes 2 bases and from J it removes 3 bases, while the gene matches leave 11 bases of the junction unaccounted for. Per the germline V gene, SGHRS is the CDR1 and YFSETQ is the CDR2. Concerning this clone itself: The antigen this receptor binds is unknown. The sample holds no much larger clone one base away, and base qualities are not on file.

This receptor was taken from a human donor who received an intestinal transplant. The sample here was unstimulated CD4+ T cells sorted from spleen or lymph node cells, taken before intestinal transplant. The rearrangement joined TRBV5-1 to TRBJ2-5, and TRBD1 matches 9 of the central bases. The base sequence is TGCGCCAGCAGCTTACCCGGGACAGGGAGCCTAAAAGAGACCCAGTACTTC. It is translated as CASSLPGTGSLKETQYF.